This paragraph reports one T cell receptor beta chain. Its cognate antigen is unknown. The sample originates from a study of T cells expressing NK-cell markers. Whole-study context: Within the sequenced cohort of eight donors, seven exhibited HCMV seropositivity and one was seronegative.

TCRdb derives one entry per CDR3 protein from the 5' RACE reads, leaving out DNA. The table for this sample gives about 260,000 distinct CDR3 sequences. Findings and caveats of the study: Top CD8+ clonotypes included the dominant CD3+CD56+NKG2C+ clonotypes in several donors.

Source material: blood T cells: a sorted CD56 or NKG2C T cell subset, CD4+ or CD8+ T cells, or bulk PBMC T cells (not recorded which). The clonotype originates from a man between 18 and 29 years old in good health.

The chain's CDR3 is CASSPGMRDNYEQFF. The V gene is TRBV11-2, the J gene TRBJ2-1; as DNA is missing, the TRBD2 call by TCRdb cannot be tested. Per the germline V gene, CDR1 is SGHAT and CDR2 is FQNNGV. The CDR3 sequence is 15 residues long. Together with reference TRBV11-2 and TRBJ2-1, the CDR3 gives the full variable domain: EAGVAQSPRYKIIEKRQSVAFWCNPISGHATLYWYQQILGQGPKLLIQFQNNGVVDDSQLPKDRFSAERLKGVDSTLKIQPAKLEDSAVYLCASSPGMRDNYEQFFGPGTRLTVL.